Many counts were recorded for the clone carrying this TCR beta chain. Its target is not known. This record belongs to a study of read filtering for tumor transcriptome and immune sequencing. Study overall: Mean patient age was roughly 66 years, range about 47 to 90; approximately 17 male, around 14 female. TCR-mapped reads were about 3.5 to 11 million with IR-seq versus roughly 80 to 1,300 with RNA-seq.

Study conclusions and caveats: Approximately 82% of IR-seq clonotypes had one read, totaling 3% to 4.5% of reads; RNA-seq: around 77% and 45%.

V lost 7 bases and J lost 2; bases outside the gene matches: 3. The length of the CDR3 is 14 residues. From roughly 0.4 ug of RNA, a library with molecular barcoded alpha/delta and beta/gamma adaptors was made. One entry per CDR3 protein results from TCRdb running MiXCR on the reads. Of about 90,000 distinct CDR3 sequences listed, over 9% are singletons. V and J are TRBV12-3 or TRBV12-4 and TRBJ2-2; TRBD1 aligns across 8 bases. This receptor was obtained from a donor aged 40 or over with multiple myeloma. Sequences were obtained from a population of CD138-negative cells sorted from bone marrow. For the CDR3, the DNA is TGTGCCAGCATCGACAGGGGTAACACCGGGGAGCTGTTTTTT. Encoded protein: CASIDRGNTGELFF.